The subject of this entry is one TCR beta chain. The antigen remains undetermined. This sample was taken from a study of tumor and adjacent non-tumor tissue in lung cancer. For the study at large: Stage I to III disease affected roughly 10 men and roughly five women aged about 30 to 85.

Study-wide results and limits: Tumor tissue had significantly higher TCR diversity than normal lung.

V was clipped by 5 bases and J by 16 bases, with 27 bases between them. Germline loops: CDR1 SGHAT, CDR2 FQNNGV. This CDR3 has 15 amino acids. No cell sorting was done before RNA was extracted from the tissue. Distant lung tissue was collected more than 3 cm away from the tumor edge. TCRbeta libraries were built with three rounds of nested PCR, modified from ARM-PCR. TCRdb ran MiXCR on the multiplex PCR reads and lists one entry per CDR3 protein. The sample contains about 90,000 distinct CDR3 sequences, more than 75% of which appear only once. The source of this sequence is a woman between 45 and 65 years old with non-small cell lung cancer. The chain couples TRBV11-2 to TRBJ1-3, with D hard to call. The specimen was distant non-tumor lung tissue. The CDR3 nucleotides are TGTGCCAGCAGCGCAGGCACGAACTCTGGAAACACGTTGTATTTT. This gives the protein CASSAGTNSGNTLYF.